This TCR beta chain was identified during a study of blood T cell repertoires in COVID-19. Across the whole study: The United States, Italy and Spain were the sources of the acute and convalescent COVID-19 samples. PBMCs, B-cell-depleted T cells, or T cells were the source of the cDNA or gDNA that made up the material.

Between the trimmed V and J ends, which lost 5 bases and 2 bases, there was a span of 14 bases. CDR3 length: 15 residues. From germline, CDR1 is KGHDR and CDR2 SFDVKD. As originally analysed: Estimates of nucleated cell counts were drawn from the amplification of reference gene primers. The method was immunoSEQ multiplex PCR; TCRdb's version includes in-frame clones alone and lacks a portion of them. The V and J calls and clone size were taken over from that table, and D and trimming were inferred from the DNA. Of more than 200,000 clones in the sample, roughly 83% were seen once. This clone was seen only once.

The sample comprised peripheral blood. The chain combines TRBV24-1 with TRBJ1-2; tentatively, D is TRBD1 (5 bases). This receptor was identified in an elderly man with acute or convalescent COVID-19. The CDR3, as DNA: TGTGCCACCAGTGGAGGGCGGGGGTCCAACTATGGCTACACCTTC. It is translated as CATSGGRGSNYGYTF.